The 10 T cell receptor beta chains listed next were all sequenced from one sample in a study of T cell responses to AZD1222 COVID-19 vaccine. Assay used: immunoSEQ multiplex PCR; TCRdb lists only in-frame clones, some missing. Of some 150,000 clones listed, 70% to 90% are singletons. The specimen was peripheral blood, collected on day 0 of AZD1222 vaccination. The receptors were sampled from an adult in good health.

The rearrangement uses TRBV6-5 and TRBJ2-7; 11 bases are a match to TRBD2. Germline CDR1 reads MNHEY; CDR2 reads SVGAGI. The V segment lost 6 bases and the J segment 2 bases; nucleotides outside the gene matches: 6. The CDR3 loop spans 15 amino acids. The chain's CDR3 is CASSLLAGGTYEQYF. The CDR3 region has the DNA TGTGCCAGCAGCCTGCTAGCGGGGGGCACCTACGAGCAGTACTTC.

The CDR3 bases are TGTGCCAGCAATGGACAGGGGAACACTGAAGCTTTCTTT. Amino acid sequence: CASNGQGNTEAFF. The J gene is TRBJ1-1, the V gene TRBV2; 8 bases fit TRBD1. Germline V gene data show CDR1 as SNHLY and CDR2 as FYNNEI. The CDR3 loop spans 13 amino acids. Trimming at V came to 7 bases and at J to 1 base, leaving 2 bases not matched to a gene.

V gene TRBV5-6 combines with J gene TRBJ2-7; a weak D match, TRBD2 (6 bases). V was shortened by 4 bases and J by 4 bases, with 12 bases between the two germline ends. The CDR3 spans 13 residues. The germline gives CDR1 SGHDT, CDR2 YYEEEE. The CDR3 sequence is CASSGGGAYEQYF. The CDR3 DNA reads as TGTGCCAGCAGCGGAGGAGGGGCTTACGAGCAGTACTTC.

The chain is built from TRBV5-1 and TRBJ1-4; D unresolved. Deletions cut 0 bases from V and 0 bases from J, with 6 bases between. The CDR3 is 15 amino acids. Germline values: CDR1 SGHRS, CDR2 YFSETQ. The CDR3 DNA follows: TGCGCCAGCAGCTTGGGACCGCCAACTAATGAAAAACTGTTTTTT. Protein: CASSLGPPTNEKLFF.

The rearrangement joins TRBV19 to TRBJ2-7; 9 bases align to TRBD1. The CDR3 sequence is 15 residues long. The J segment lost 1 base and the V segment lost 6 bases, leaving 7 bases of the junction unmatched. Germline V lookup: CDR1 LNHDA, CDR2 SQIVND (reference sequence). CDR3 sequence reads: CASRDGTGNSYEQYF. The CDR3 bases are TGTGCCAGTAGGGACGGGACAGGGAATTCCTACGAGCAGTACTTC.

This chain links TRBV30 with TRBJ1-5; D is unresolved. V was trimmed by 5 bases and J by 3 bases, leaving 11 bases between them. This CDR3 spans 13 amino acids. The germline V gene has CDR1 GTSNPN and CDR2 SVGIG (reference sequence). CDR3 region: CAWGEAHNQPQHF. The CDR3 bases are TGTGCCTGGGGGGAGGCCCACAATCAGCCCCAGCATTTT.

The chain uses TRBV18 and TRBJ1-5; D possibly corresponds to TRBD1 (6 bases). V gave up 2 bases and J gave up 4 bases, with 12 bases separating them. In germline, CDR1 is KGHSH, CDR2 LQKENI. This CDR3 is built from 15 residues. CDR3 sequence: CASSPKGGPNQPQHF. The CDR3 nucleotides read TGTGCCAGCTCACCAAAGGGGGGTCCTAATCAGCCCCAGCATTTT.

The V call is TRBV5-8, the J call TRBJ1-5, with TRBD1 as a possible D gene (5 bases). Germline CDR1 is SGHTS and CDR2 is YDEGEE. V dropped 1 base and J dropped 7 bases, with 12 bases sitting between them. The CDR3 runs 14 residues. CDR3 coding DNA: TGTGCCAGCAGCTTGCTTGCTGGGGACCAGCCCCAGCATTTT. This sequence encodes CASSLLAGDQPQHF.

This clone was seen just once. The V gene is TRBV2, the J gene TRBJ2-7; 7 nucleotides align to TRBD1. The CDR3 extends over 11 amino acids. Germline values: CDR1 SNHLY, CDR2 FYNNEI. V lost 6 bases and J lost 9; bases outside the gene matches: 5. The DNA for the CDR3 is TGTGCCAGCAGCGTTAGACAGGGGCAGTACTTC. Translating it yields CASSVRQGQYF.

The chain recombines TRBV15 with TRBJ1-1, with D unresolved. The CDR3 runs 13 residues. Per the germline V gene, CDR1 is LNHNV and CDR2 is YYDKDF (reference sequence). Trimming left V 1 base short and J 1 base short, with 4 bases between. Here the CDR3 reads CATSRGGNTEAFF. In DNA form, the CDR3 reads TGTGCCACCAGCAGAGGAGGGAACACTGAAGCTTTCTTT.